This TCR beta chain was retrieved from a study of CD8 T cells in ankylosing spondylitis. Findings of the study overall: Within ankylosing spondylitis blood, a TCR beta motif made up of roughly eight highly homologous variants appeared to be characteristic.

This clonotype was detected a few times. Its cognate antigen is unknown. TCRdb ran MiXCR on the 5' RACE reads and lists one entry per CDR3 protein. The sample yields around 770,000 distinct CDR3 sequences, approximately 12% seen once. The TCR originated in a male donor with ankylosing spondylitis. The sequenced sample consisted of blood, either unsorted or a sorted T cell fraction (not recorded which).

CDR3 in DNA: TGCGCCAGCAGCACCGGACAGACGACCTACAATGAGCAGTTCTTC. It is translated as CASSTGQTTYNEQFF. This chain uses TRBV4-1 with TRBJ2-1, with a possible D match to TRBD1 (6 bases). Germline CDR1 MGHRA, CDR2 YSYEKL. CDR3 length: 15 amino acids. V lost 5 bases and J 2 bases, leaving 13 bases between the germline ends.